Presented here are 22 T cell receptor beta chains from one specimen sequenced in a study of graft-versus-host responses after intestinal transplantation. Their antigen targets remain unknown. This table comes from immunoSEQ multiplex PCR, and its TCRdb copy is limited to in-frame clones, with some not included. The table shows 96,000 or so clones, with approximately 90% occurring only once. The material sequenced was unstimulated CD4+ T cells sorted from spleen or lymph node cells, taken before intestinal transplant. The source of these receptors is a human donor who received an intestinal transplant.

The chain employs TRBV28 and TRBJ2-7; D ambiguous. Germline-derived CDR1 and CDR2 are MDHEN and SYDVKM. Trimming shortened V by 3 bases and J by 2 bases, and 8 bases separated the two germline ends. This CDR3 comprises 13 residues. The CDR3 protein is CASSLAGTYEQYF. The CDR3 region has the DNA TGTGCCAGCAGTTTGGCAGGTACCTACGAGCAGTACTTC. The full variable domain, its missing parts supplied by reference TRBV28 and TRBJ2-7, is DVKVTQSSRYLVKRTGEKVFLECVQDMDHENMFWYRQDPGLGLRLIYFSYDVKMKEKGDIPEGYSVSREKKERFSLILESASTNQTSMYLCASSLAGTYEQYFGPGTRLTVT.

As concerns this clone: One end of the junction fails to match germline, which may point to a read error. The V call is TRBV6-6, the J call TRBJ2-1; 10 bases are shared with TRBD2. Germline assignment: CDR1 MNHNY and CDR2 SVGAGI (reference sequence). The CDR3 contains 15 residues. The CDR3: CASSSPTSGRVEQLF. The CDR3 DNA reads as TGTGCCAGCAGTTCACCGACTAGCGGGCGGGTTGAGCAGCTCTTC.

The chain joins TRBV19 to TRBJ1-5, with 8 bases identical to TRBD1. The V gene's germline CDR1 is LNHDA and CDR2 SQIVND (reference sequence). The CDR3 extends over 13 amino acids. Unmatched junction bases numbered 5, after V lost 5 bases and J lost 8 bases. This chain's CDR3 is CASSVRGREPQHF. In nucleotides, the CDR3 is TGTGCCAGTAGTGTCAGGGGGCGGGAGCCCCAGCATTTT.

The chain has TRBV7-2 and TRBJ2-1; 10 positions agree with TRBD2. The CDR3 contains 18 residues. Germline CDR1 SGHTA, CDR2 FQGNSA. V lost 5 bases and J lost 2; bases outside the gene matches: 12. The CDR3, as DNA: TGTGCCAGCAGCCCCAGGGGGGCTAGCGGGGGCGCCTACAATGAGCAGTTCTTC. Translated: CASSPRGASGGAYNEQFF.

The chain has TRBV5-1 and TRBJ2-1; TRBD2 matches 7 bases. The CDR3 is 15 amino acids. With V trimmed by 4 bases and J by 0 bases, 4 bases remained unmatched. Germline CDR1 is SGHRS and CDR2 is YFSETQ. In DNA form, the CDR3 reads TGCGCCAGCAGCCAGCGGGACTCCTCCTACAATGAGCAGTTCTTC. This codes for CASSQRDSSYNEQFF.

The CDR3 here is CASSLGTSGSINEQFF. As DNA, the CDR3 is TGTGCCAGCTCACTCGGGACTAGCGGGAGTATCAATGAGCAGTTCTTC. The V and J genes are TRBV18 and TRBJ2-1; 14 bases fit TRBD2. Germline V lookup: CDR1 KGHSH, CDR2 LQKENI. The V gene end was trimmed by 4 bases and the J gene end by 6 bases; junction bases not matched to a gene: 5. The length of the CDR3 is 16 residues.

The chain joins TRBV30 to TRBJ1-2, with D maybe TRBD1 (5 bases). The V and J ends lost 4 bases and 3 bases respectively, with 9 bases between them. There are 12 residues in the CDR3. Germline V lookup: CDR1 GTSNPN, CDR2 SVGIG (reference sequence). CDR3 protein: CAWMGGDYGYTF. CDR3 DNA sequence: TGTGCCTGGATGGGAGGGGACTATGGCTACACCTTC.

The chain couples TRBV12-5 to TRBJ2-3; D not resolved. V lost 7 bases, J lost 3 bases, and 5 bases lay in between. Looked up from germline, CDR1 is LGHNT and CDR2 is FRNRAP. This CDR3 spans 11 amino acids. CDR3 sequence reads: CASAQTDTQYF. The CDR3 DNA is TGTGCTAGTGCCCAGACAGATACGCAGTATTTT. Complete variable domain (other parts from reference TRBV12-5 and TRBJ2-3): DARVTQTPRHKVTEMGQEVTMRCQPILGHNTVFWYRQTMMQGLELLAYFRNRAPLDDSGMPKDRFSAEMPDATLATLKIQPSEPRDSAVYFCASAQTDTQYFGPGTRLTVL.

The genes are TRBV27 and TRBJ1-1; tentatively, D is TRBD1 (5 bases). The CDR3 runs to 13 residues. V was trimmed by 3 bases and J by 4 bases, leaving 9 bases between them. Germline lookup yields CDR1 MNHEY and CDR2 SMNVEV (reference sequence). In DNA form, the CDR3 reads TGTGCCAGCAGTTTGGAGACAGCCACTGAAGCTTTCTTT. Its translation is CASSLETATEAFF.

V gene TRBV7-7 combines with J gene TRBJ2-3, with 8 bases that match TRBD1. V lost 5 bases and J lost 1; bases outside the gene matches: 8. Germline V gene lookup returns CDR1 SSHAT and CDR2 FNYEAQ (reference sequence). CDR3 length: 16 amino acids. DNA of the CDR3: TGTGCCAGCAGCACAGGACCGGGACAGGGCACAGATACGCAGTATTTT. Translating it yields CASSTGPGQGTDTQYF.

The chain is built from TRBV6-5 and TRBJ1-2, with 7 bases identical to TRBD1. Trimming removed 0 bases from V and 7 bases from J; junction bases left unmatched: 8. Germline CDR1 MNHEY, CDR2 SVGAGI. There are 15 residues in the CDR3. CDR3 bases: TGTGCCAGCAGTTACTCCGTGACAGGGACCCTTGGCTACACCTTC. This gives the protein CASSYSVTGTLGYTF.

A word on this clone: Mismatch with germline at one junction end may stem from a read error. This chain joins TRBV18 and TRBJ1-1, with D possibly matching TRBD1 (6 bases). The CDR3 is 13 residues long. Germline V gives CDR1 KGHSH, CDR2 LQKENI. For the CDR3, the DNA is TGTGCCAGCACACCGACAGGGAACACTGAAGCTTTCTTT. This sequence encodes CASTPTGNTEAFF.

The chain is built from TRBV7-3 and TRBJ2-1, with a tentative D call TRBD1 (6 bases). This CDR3 is built from 14 residues. The germline V gene has CDR1 SGHTA and CDR2 FQGTGA. Trimming shortened V by 3 bases and J by 6 bases, and 12 bases separated the two germline ends. The CDR3 here is CASSLTGWANEQFF. DNA for the CDR3: TGTGCCAGCAGCTTGACAGGTTGGGCCAATGAGCAGTTCTTC.

The CDR3 is CASNGLAGLTQYF. CDR3 coding DNA: TGTGCCAGCAACGGACTAGCGGGACTGACGCAGTATTTT. The V gene is TRBV6-1, the J gene TRBJ2-3; 12 nucleotides line up with TRBD2. The CDR3 extends over 13 amino acids. Germline lookup yields CDR1 MNHNS and CDR2 SASEGT. The J segment lost 9 bases and the V segment lost 7 bases, leaving 5 bases of the junction unmatched.

The chain couples TRBV2 to TRBJ1-1; D is uncertain. This CDR3 region has 13 residues. Germline V lookup: CDR1 SNHLY, CDR2 FYNNEI. Trimming stripped 4 bases from V and 6 bases from J, with 12 bases between. CDR3 sequence reads: CASSVHLAAEAFF. The DNA of the CDR3 is TGTGCCAGCAGTGTTCATTTAGCCGCTGAAGCTTTCTTT.

The chain joins TRBV7-2 to TRBJ2-2; D is perhaps TRBD2 (6 bases). V was pared by 1 base and J by 5 bases, with 14 bases between. The germline CDR1 and CDR2 sequences are SGHTA and FQGNSA. There are 16 residues in the CDR3. The chain's CDR3 is CASSLVRGSWTGELFF. The CDR3 DNA sequence: TGTGCCAGCAGCTTAGTACGGGGGAGCTGGACCGGGGAGCTGTTTTTT.

The chain uses TRBV6-5 and TRBJ2-1; TRBD2 is a possible D gene (5 bases). The germline V gene has CDR1 MNHEY and CDR2 SVGAGI. The CDR3 spans 15 residues. The V and J ends lost 0 bases and 2 bases respectively, with 8 bases between them. The CDR3 here is CASSYSSAAYNEQFF. In nucleotides, the CDR3 is TGTGCCAGCAGTTACTCTAGCGCCGCCTACAATGAGCAGTTCTTC.

This sequence joins TRBV5-1 and TRBJ1-3, with TRBD1 matching over 7 bases. After removal of 4 bases from V and 2 bases from J, the junction contained 6 bases not matched to a gene. Per germline, CDR1 SGHRS and CDR2 YFSETQ. The CDR3 contains 15 residues. The CDR3 loop reads CASSLGTVTGNTIYF. CDR3 DNA: TGCGCCAGCAGCCTTGGGACAGTTACTGGAAACACCATATATTTT.

This chain joins TRBV30 and TRBJ1-1; D not certain. The CDR3 covers 13 residues. V lost 1 base, J lost 7 bases, and 13 bases lay in between. The germline CDR1 and CDR2 sequences are GTSNPN and SVGIG (reference sequence). CDR3 amino acids: CAWSAGVVVEAFF. The CDR3 DNA reads as TGTGCCTGGAGTGCCGGTGTGGTAGTTGAAGCTTTCTTT.

This clone appeared a few times. The CDR3 DNA follows: TGTGCCACCAGCATAGCGGGCCAAGAGACCCAGTACTTC. Translated, it gives CATSIAGQETQYF. V gene TRBV15 combines with J gene TRBJ2-5; the match to TRBD2 covers 7 bases. In germline, CDR1 is LNHNV, CDR2 YYDKDF (reference sequence). The CDR3 is 13 amino acids. With 4 bases clipped from V and 1 base from J, the junction kept 0 bases outside the gene matches.

The CDR3 DNA sequence: TGCGCCAGCAGCCCCAGACTAGCGGGGGGTTCCTTGACCTACAATGAGCAGTTCTTC. Amino acid sequence: CASSPRLAGGSLTYNEQFF. The rearrangement joins TRBV5-1 to TRBJ2-1; TRBD2 agrees at 13 bases. Germline V gene sequence: CDR1 SGHRS, CDR2 YFSETQ. There are 19 residues in the CDR3. Unmatched junction bases numbered 12, after V lost 4 bases and J lost 2 bases.

This clone was counted between two and nine times. The V call is TRBV5-4, the J call TRBJ2-7; 7 bases match TRBD2. Trimming at V came to 6 bases and at J to 4 bases, leaving 10 bases not matched to a gene. CDR3 length: 14 amino acids. CDR1 SGHNT and CDR2 YYREEE come from the germline V gene (reference sequence). The CDR3 coding sequence is TGTGCCAGCACCCGTGGGGGGGGAAGGTACGAGCAGTACTTC. Its translation: CASTRGGGRYEQYF.